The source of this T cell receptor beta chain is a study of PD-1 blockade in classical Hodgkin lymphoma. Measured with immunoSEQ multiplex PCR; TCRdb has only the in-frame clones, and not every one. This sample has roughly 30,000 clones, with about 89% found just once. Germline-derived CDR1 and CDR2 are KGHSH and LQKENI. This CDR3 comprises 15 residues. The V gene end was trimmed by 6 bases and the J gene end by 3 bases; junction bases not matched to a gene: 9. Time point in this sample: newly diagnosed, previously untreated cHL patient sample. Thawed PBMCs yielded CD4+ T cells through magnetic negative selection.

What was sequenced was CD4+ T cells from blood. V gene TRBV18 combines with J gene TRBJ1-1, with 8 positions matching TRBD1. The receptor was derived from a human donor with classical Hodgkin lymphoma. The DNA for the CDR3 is TGTGCCAGCTCCCCAGACAGGGGTAGGTACACTGAAGCTTTCTTT. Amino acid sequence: CASSPDRGRYTEAFF.